This TCR beta chain was sequenced for a study of Ad26.COV2.S vaccination and SARS-CoV-2 variants. The overall study: The vaccine Ad26.COV2.S was put into the muscle once, or twice with 56 days between.

Between the trimmed V and J ends, which lost 0 bases and 6 bases, there was a span of 16 bases. Germline V lookup: CDR1 SGHDN, CDR2 FVKESK. CDR3 size: 16 residues. Sequenced by immunoSEQ multiplex PCR; TCRdb stores in-frame clones only, minus some. Seen here are 350,000 to 500,000 clones, roughly 91% observed once, and the top ten hold approximately 4.5%. Treatment in this sample: about 20 received Ad26.COV2.S at low or high dose, single or two shots; about 5 received placebo; per-sample allocation not given. Samples were taken on day 63 after the first vaccine or placebo injection. V is TRBV14 and J is TRBJ2-3; no definite D call. The receptor's source is a person between 18 and 65 years old who received the Ad26.COV2.S COVID-19 vaccine or a placebo. Material: peripheral blood, obtained in a trial of Ad26.COV2.S vaccine versus placebo. The CDR3 loop reads CASSQDPRRQRDTQYF. The CDR3 coding sequence is TGTGCCAGCAGCCAAGACCCGCGACGCCAACGGGATACGCAGTATTTT.